These 21 T cell receptor beta chains share one sample of origin, sequenced in a study of shared clonotypes between healthy human individuals. Assay: immunoSEQ multiplex PCR; the TCRdb copy retains only in-frame clones and omits some. The sample includes hundreds of thousands of clones, less than 85% of them seen just once. Sequencing input: memory CD4+ T cells sorted from blood. The subset: CD45RA-negative fraction. The source is a man aged 25 to 40 in good health.

V usage is TRBV10-3 and J usage is TRBJ2-5; D is uncertain. CDR1 is ENHRY, CDR2 SYGVKD, per germline. The CDR3 loop spans 11 amino acids. The V gene lost 3 bases and the J gene lost 4 bases, with 3 bases spanning the gap. The CDR3, as DNA: TGTGCCATCAGTGATGTAGAGACCCAGTACTTC. Residues: CAISDVETQYF.

The DNA for the CDR3 is TGTGCCAGTAGTATGACAATTCTATACGAGCAGTACTTC. This encodes CASSMTILYEQYF. V gene TRBV19 combines with J gene TRBJ2-7; D ambiguous. The CDR3 sequence is 13 residues long. V was trimmed by 3 bases and J by 4 bases, leaving 10 bases between them. Germline CDR1 and CDR2: LNHDA and SQIVND (reference sequence).

The chain joins TRBV28 to TRBJ2-7, with 8 positions matching TRBD1. Germline V lookup: CDR1 MDHEN, CDR2 SYDVKM. This CDR3 comprises 11 residues. J was trimmed by 4 bases and V by 10 bases; bases with no gene match: 3. The CDR3 nucleotides are TGTGCCATTCAGGGGGCTTACGAGCAGTACTTC. Translated: CAIQGAYEQYF.

This clone was detected ten times or more. The V and J genes are TRBV19 and TRBJ2-1; D unresolved. Trimming left V 8 bases short and J 6 bases short, with 5 bases between. The CDR3 runs to 10 residues. Per the germline V gene, CDR1 is LNHDA and CDR2 is SQIVND (reference sequence). The CDR3: CASGINEQFF. In DNA, the CDR3 is TGTGCCAGTGGAATCAATGAGCAGTTCTTC.

This clone was recorded a few times. The genes are TRBV27 and TRBJ2-3; D remains ambiguous. The CDR3 runs to 15 residues. Looked up from germline, CDR1 is MNHEY and CDR2 is SMNVEV (reference sequence). V was pared by 2 bases and J by 3 bases, with 12 bases between. As DNA, the CDR3 is TGTGCCAGCAGTTTACGTGACCCACGGACAGATACGCAGTATTTT. It translates to CASSLRDPRTDTQYF.

The chain carries TRBV28 and TRBJ1-4; TRBD1 agrees at 7 bases. Per germline, CDR1 MDHEN and CDR2 SYDVKM. V was clipped by 5 bases and J by 4 bases; unmatched bases: 4. The CDR3 sequence is 14 residues long. The CDR3, as DNA: TGTGCCAGCAGTCCGACAGGGAATAATGAAAAACTGTTTTTT. Amino acids: CASSPTGNNEKLFF. The full variable domain, completed using reference TRBV28 and TRBJ1-4, is DVKVTQSSRYLVKRTGEKVFLECVQDMDHENMFWYRQDPGLGLRLIYFSYDVKMKEKGDIPEGYSVSREKKERFSLILESASTNQTSMYLCASSPTGNNEKLFFGSGTQLSVL.

Of note for this clone: This same CDR3 is encoded by further DNA sequences in the sample. The chain joins TRBV29-1 to TRBJ1-5; possibly TRBD1 for D (5 bases). There are 13 residues in the CDR3. The V gene's germline CDR1 is SQVTM and CDR2 ANQGSEA. Between the trimmed V and J ends, which lost 5 bases and 5 bases, there was a span of 13 bases. CDR3 nucleotides: TGCAGCGTTTCCGGGACGGGGGATCAGCCCCAGCATTTT. Amino acid sequence: CSVSGTGDQPQHF.

The J gene is TRBJ2-4, the V gene TRBV6-1; perhaps TRBD1 as D (5 bases). CDR1 and CDR2 (germline): MNHNS, SASEGT. Trimming took off 6 bases at V and 0 bases at J, with 9 bases between the two ends. The CDR3 is made up of 14 amino acids. In DNA form, the CDR3 reads TGTGCCAGCAGAGGGGATATAGCCAAAAACATTCAGTACTTC. Translating gives CASRGDIAKNIQYF.

The chain links TRBV12-5 to TRBJ1-4; TRBD1 is a possible D gene (5 bases). The CDR3 consists of 13 residues. V was clipped by 4 bases and J by 12 bases, with 15 bases between them. Per the germline V gene, CDR1 is LGHNT and CDR2 is FRNRAP. For the CDR3, the DNA is TGTGCTAGTGGTTCTCGACCCGGGGGGGAACTGTTTTTT. Residues: CASGSRPGGELFF.

The CDR3 DNA reads as TGTGCCAGCAGTGCGAACACCGGGGAGCTGTTTTTT. As protein: CASSANTGELFF. This chain uses TRBV6-4 with TRBJ2-2; D is uncertain. In germline, CDR1 is MRHNA, CDR2 SNTAGT. This CDR3 spans 12 amino acids. V gave up 4 bases and J gave up 0 bases, with 0 bases separating them.

The chain carries TRBV19 and TRBJ2-2, with D possibly being TRBD1 (7 bases). Deletions cut 1 base from V and 1 base from J, with 10 bases between. The CDR3 length is 16 residues. CDR1 and CDR2 from the germline V gene are LNHDA and SQIVND (reference sequence). The CDR3 here is CASSIAGGLNTGELFF. CDR3 DNA: TGTGCCAGTAGTATAGCAGGGGGACTGAACACCGGGGAGCTGTTTTTT.

This clone showed up just once. V and J are TRBV6-6 and TRBJ1-1; tentative D call: TRBD1 (5 bases). The CDR3 length is 16 residues. Trimming took 2 bases from V and 4 from J, leaving 17 bases between them. Germline CDR1 is MNHNY and CDR2 is SVGAGI (reference sequence). CDR3 residues: CASSYRGEGSGTEAFF. The CDR3 nucleotides are TGTGCCAGCAGTTACCGAGGGGAGGGGTCGGGCACTGAAGCTTTCTTT.

V usage is TRBV6-5 and J usage is TRBJ2-2; D possibly corresponds to TRBD2 (6 bases). Trimming took off 7 bases at V and 3 bases at J, with 12 bases between the two ends. The CDR3 spans 14 residues. Germline assignment: CDR1 MNHEY and CDR2 SVGAGI. The CDR3 protein is CASNPGLDTGELFF. The CDR3 DNA reads as TGTGCCAGCAATCCGGGACTGGACACCGGGGAGCTGTTTTTT.

The J gene is TRBJ1-5, the V gene TRBV4-2; D not certain. Germline CDR1 LGHNA, CDR2 YNFKEQ. The CDR3 sequence is 15 residues long. Between the trimmed V and J ends, which lost 0 bases and 5 bases, there was a span of 11 bases. For the CDR3, the DNA is TGTGCCAGCAGCCAAGAATCTGGGGAAGATCAGCCCCAGCATTTT. This translates into CASSQESGEDQPQHF.

This chain joins TRBV11-3 and TRBJ2-1, with D unresolved. The CDR3 runs 13 residues. V was pared by 3 bases and J by 4 bases, with 7 bases between. The germline V gene has CDR1 SGHNT and CDR2 YENEEA. For the CDR3, the DNA is TGTGCCAGCAGCTTGAACAGTTACAATGAGCAGTTCTTC. Translation gives CASSLNSYNEQFF.

This chain's CDR3 is CASSESGRGRDYGYTF. In DNA, the CDR3 is TGTGCCAGCAGTGAATCTGGCAGGGGGCGCGACTATGGCTACACCTTC. The chain links TRBV25-1 to TRBJ1-2, with 8 positions matching TRBD1. V lost 1 base, J lost 3 bases, and 7 bases stayed unmatched. This CDR3 spans 16 amino acids. Germline V gene sequence: CDR1 MGHDK, CDR2 SYGVNS.

The J gene is TRBJ2-2, the V gene TRBV18, with a possible D match to TRBD1 (6 bases). The CDR3 totals 15 residues. Germline CDR1 reads KGHSH; CDR2 reads LQKENI. Trimming pared 3 bases from V and 5 bases from J, leaving 13 bases between. The DNA for the CDR3 is TGTGCCAGCTCACCGGGACACCGGGGTACCGGGGAGCTGTTTTTT. It yields the protein CASSPGHRGTGELFF.

The J gene is TRBJ2-5, the V gene TRBV11-3; 8 bases are shared with TRBD1. The CDR3 runs 14 residues. V lost 5 bases, J lost 2 bases, and 4 bases stayed unmatched. Germline V gives CDR1 SGHNT, CDR2 YENEEA. The CDR3 DNA is TGTGCCAGCAGCCACACAGGGGGGCAAGAGACCCAGTACTTC. This translates into CASSHTGGQETQYF.

This clone is a singleton in its sample. The rearrangement links TRBV2 to TRBJ1-5, with D hard to call. The CDR3 totals 17 residues. Per germline, CDR1 SNHLY and CDR2 FYNNEI. The V end lost 4 bases, the J end lost 0 bases, and 16 bases lay between the germline ends. This chain's CDR3 is CASSGLPSANSNQPQHF. DNA of the CDR3: TGTGCCAGCAGTGGACTCCCCTCAGCCAATAGCAATCAGCCCCAGCATTTT.

This clone was counted only a few times. The chain uses TRBV2 and TRBJ1-1; 7 nucleotides agree with TRBD1. V was pared by 6 bases and J by 1 base, with 2 bases of the junction left unmatched. Germline-derived CDR1 and CDR2 are SNHLY and FYNNEI. The CDR3 spans 13 residues. CDR3 nucleotide sequence: TGTGCCAGCAGAGGGGACAGGAACACTGAAGCTTTCTTT. This encodes CASRGDRNTEAFF.

The chain uses TRBV7-9 and TRBJ1-1; D not certain. V was trimmed by 6 bases and J by 8 bases, leaving 16 bases between them. CDR1 and CDR2 (germline): SEHNR, FQNEAQ (reference sequence). This CDR3 region has 13 residues. CDR3 protein: CASSPTREAEAFF. The CDR3 nucleotides are TGTGCCAGCAGTCCCACCCGTGAGGCAGAAGCTTTCTTT.